Below, 25 T cell receptor beta chains from the same sample are listed, as sequenced in a study of blood T cell repertoires in COVID-19. TCRdb's table, derived via immunoSEQ multiplex PCR, lists solely in-frame clones and lacks some. The table shows around 200,000 clones, with just over 85% occurring only once. Sequencing was done on a sample of PBMCs or T cells enriched from blood (not recorded which). All receptors come from a woman aged 40 to 55 with acute COVID-19.

The chain recombines TRBV2 with TRBJ2-7, with D possibly being TRBD1 (6 bases). The CDR3 loop spans 15 amino acids. The ends were cut back, 7 bases at V and 5 bases at J, with 21 bases in the middle. Germline lookup yields CDR1 SNHLY and CDR2 FYNNEI. Here the CDR3 DNA reads TGTGCCAGCACCCGCACCCGAGGACAGCTGAACGAGCAGTACTTC. It specifies CASTRTRGQLNEQYF.

This clone was detected only once. The J gene is TRBJ1-3, the V gene TRBV23-1; 8 nucleotides agree with TRBD1. TRBV23-1 is flagged as an ORF with uncertain function. The CDR3 sequence is 17 residues long. V lost 6 bases and J lost 9; bases outside the gene matches: 19. The CDR3 sequence: CASRHTVWDRSWVTIYF. For the CDR3, the DNA is TGCGCCAGCAGACATACTGTTTGGGACAGGTCCTGGGTCACCATATATTTT.

The rearrangement links TRBV29-1 to TRBJ2-1; no definite D call. Trimming removed 7 bases from V and 0 bases from J, with 10 bases in between. Germline-derived CDR1 and CDR2 are SQVTM and ANQGSEA. The CDR3 sequence is 13 residues long. CDR3 in amino acids: CSGSRFSYNEQFF. The CDR3 nucleotides read TGCAGCGGGAGTCGGTTCTCCTACAATGAGCAGTTCTTC.

This clone was counted once. The rearrangement joins TRBV19 to TRBJ1-1; 7 bases map to TRBD1. V trimming: 0 bases; J trimming: 2 bases; junction bases outside the gene matches: 3. Germline V gives CDR1 LNHDA, CDR2 SQIVND (reference sequence). There are 15 residues in the CDR3. CDR3 nucleotide sequence: TGTGCCAGTAGTATAGATGGACAGGTAAACACTGAAGCTTTCTTT. It codes for CASSIDGQVNTEAFF.

This rearrangement joins TRBV14 to TRBJ1-1; D perhaps matches TRBD1 (5 bases). The CDR3 has 12 residues. CDR1 and CDR2 (germline): SGHDN, FVKESK. V was pared by 5 bases and J by 8 bases, with 12 bases between. CDR3 amino acids: CASSDPWGEAFF. The DNA of the CDR3 is TGTGCCAGCAGCGACCCCTGGGGCGAAGCTTTCTTT.

This clone appeared a single time. The V gene is TRBV12-5, the J gene TRBJ1-6; TRBD1 matches at 7 bases. V shed 8 bases, J shed 10 bases, and the junction held 8 bases outside the gene matches. The CDR3 is 13 residues long. The germline V gene has CDR1 LGHNT and CDR2 FRNRAP. The CDR3 DNA is TGTGCTAGTAGCACTTCCAGGGGGTCACCCCTCCACTTT. Encoded protein: CASSTSRGSPLHF. Together with reference TRBV12-5 and TRBJ1-6, the CDR3 gives the full variable domain: DARVTQTPRHKVTEMGQEVTMRCQPILGHNTVFWYRQTMMQGLELLAYFRNRAPLDDSGMPKDRFSAEMPDATLATLKIQPSEPRDSAVYFCASSTSRGSPLHFGNGTRLTVT.

V and J are TRBV5-5 and TRBJ2-7; D unclear. The CDR3 extends over 16 amino acids. Germline lookup yields CDR1 SGHKS and CDR2 YYEKEE (reference sequence). V shed 0 bases and J shed 0 bases, with 13 bases lying between them. DNA of the CDR3: TGTGCCAGCAGCTTGGCTGTGGGCTTCAGCTCCTACGAGCAGTACTTC. Its translation is CASSLAVGFSSYEQYF.

The chain couples TRBV12-5 to TRBJ1-6; D not resolved. The ends were cut back, 4 bases at V and 12 bases at J, with 10 bases in the middle. Germline V gene data show CDR1 as LGHNT and CDR2 as FRNRAP. CDR3 length equals 12 residues. CDR3 nucleotide sequence: TGTGCTAGTGGTTCGCCCTACCTACCCCTCCACTTT. This encodes CASGSPYLPLHF.

This clone showed up just a few times. The chain carries TRBV27 and TRBJ2-1, with a tentative D call TRBD2 (5 bases). This CDR3 is built from 15 residues. The V and J ends lost 0 bases and 0 bases respectively, with 6 bases between them. Germline CDR1 and CDR2: MNHEY and SMNVEV (reference sequence). CDR3 DNA sequence: TGTGCCAGCAGTTTATCAGGGAGCTCCTACAATGAGCAGTTCTTC. This gives the protein CASSLSGSSYNEQFF.

This clone came up once. V gene TRBV7-2 combines with J gene TRBJ2-1, with D perhaps TRBD2 (7 bases). V lost 6 bases and J 7 bases, leaving 19 bases between the germline ends. The length of the CDR3 is 15 residues. CDR1 and CDR2 (germline): SGHTA, FQGNSA. CDR3 protein: CASSLGGGRGNEQFF. The CDR3, as DNA: TGTGCCAGCAGTCTAGGGGGGGGCAGAGGAAATGAGCAGTTCTTC.

The chain carries TRBV5-8 and TRBJ1-2; TRBD1 might be the D (5 bases). Germline V gene lookup returns CDR1 SGHTS and CDR2 YDEGEE. The V end was cut by 4 bases, the J end by 2 bases, with 12 bases between. CDR3 size: 14 residues. CDR3 in DNA: TGTGCCAGCAGCGACACACAGGTGAACTATGGCTACACCTTC. It encodes CASSDTQVNYGYTF. The full variable domain, in which reference TRBV5-8 and TRBJ1-2 provide the parts outside the CDR3, is EAGVTQSPTHLIKTRGQQATLRCSPISGHTSVYWYQQALGLGLQFLLWYDEGEERNRGNFPPRFSGRQFPNYSSELNVNALELEDSALYLCASSDTQVNYGYTFGSGTRLTVV.

About this clone: Distinct nucleotide sequences in the sample also encode this CDR3. The J gene is TRBJ1-2, the V gene TRBV9, with 10 bases matching TRBD1. This CDR3 has 14 residues. V gave up 4 bases and J gave up 4 bases; unmatched junction bases: 4. CDR1 and CDR2 from the germline V gene are SGDLS and YYNGEE. The CDR3 DNA is TGTGCCAGCAGCCCAGGACAGGGGGTCTATGGCTACACCTTC. It translates to CASSPGQGVYGYTF.

V is TRBV29-1 and J is TRBJ2-7; D is perhaps TRBD2 (6 bases). The CDR3 is 13 amino acids. CDR1 and CDR2 (germline): SQVTM, ANQGSEA. Trimming stripped 7 bases from V and 1 base from J, with 14 bases between. The CDR3 is CSARAGGSYEQYF. The CDR3 region has the DNA TGCAGCGCCCGAGCGGGCGGTTCCTACGAGCAGTACTTC.

CDR3 coding DNA: TGTGCCAGCAGCTCCATTTGGACAGAACCTAGGGGGTACGAGCAGTACTTC. Protein: CASSSIWTEPRGYEQYF. The rearrangement links TRBV11-2 to TRBJ2-7, with a possible D match to TRBD1 (6 bases). Looked up from germline, CDR1 is SGHAT and CDR2 is FQNNGV. CDR3 length: 17 residues. Trimming took off 4 bases at V and 4 bases at J, with 23 bases between the two ends. Using reference TRBV11-2 and TRBJ2-7 for the parts outside the CDR3, the full variable domain is EAGVAQSPRYKIIEKRQSVAFWCNPISGHATLYWYQQILGQGPKLLIQFQNNGVVDDSQLPKDRFSAERLKGVDSTLKIQPAKLEDSAVYLCASSSIWTEPRGYEQYFGPGTRLTVT.

The chain joins TRBV7-8 to TRBJ2-5; TRBD1 agrees at 7 bases. V shed 6 bases and J 1 base; nucleotides not matched to a gene: 8. The CDR3 sequence is 15 residues long. Germline assignment: CDR1 SGHVS and CDR2 FQNEAQ. The CDR3 here is CASSSAWDSQETQYF. The CDR3 region has the DNA TGTGCCAGCAGTTCGGCCTGGGACAGCCAAGAGACCCAGTACTTC.

The V and J genes are TRBV27 and TRBJ1-3, with 7 bases fitting TRBD1. Germline CDR1 reads MNHEY; CDR2 reads SMNVEV (reference sequence). There are 14 residues in the CDR3. Unmatched junction bases numbered 3, after V lost 4 bases and J lost 3 bases. The CDR3 here is CASSSTGLGNTIYF. Here the CDR3 DNA reads TGTGCCAGCAGTTCGACAGGGCTTGGAAACACCATATATTTT.

V usage is TRBV7-8 and J usage is TRBJ2-3, with 13 bases matching TRBD2. CDR1 is SGHVS and CDR2 is FQNEAQ in the germline V gene. J was trimmed by 3 bases and V by 1 base; bases with no gene match: 4. This CDR3 has 17 residues. The DNA of the CDR3 is TGTGCCAGCAGCTTAGAACTAGCGGGGGGGCCAACAGATACGCAGTATTTT. It specifies CASSLELAGGPTDTQYF.

The V gene is TRBV6-5, the J gene TRBJ1-1, with TRBD1 as a possible D gene (5 bases). There are 13 residues in the CDR3. Germline CDR1 MNHEY, CDR2 SVGAGI. Deletions cut 7 bases from V and 3 bases from J, with 12 bases between. For the CDR3, the DNA is TGTGCCAGCAAGTCGCGGGGGGACACTGAAGCTTTCTTT. This codes for CASKSRGDTEAFF.

The gene calls are TRBV15 and TRBJ1-3; 9 bases align to TRBD1. Germline trimming cut 3 bases from V and 4 bases from J; bases unmatched to any gene: 7. Germline loops: CDR1 LNHNV, CDR2 YYDKDF (reference sequence). CDR3 length: 16 residues. The chain's CDR3 is CATSRTTGGRGNTIYF. The DNA for the CDR3 is TGTGCCACCAGCAGGACAACAGGGGGCAGGGGAAACACCATATATTTT. Supplemented by reference TRBV15 and TRBJ1-3, the full variable domain reads DAMVIQNPRYQVTQFGKPVTLSCSQTLNHNVMYWYQQKSSQAPKLLFHYYDKDFNNEADTPDNFQSRRPNTSFCFLDIRSPGLGDTAMYLCATSRTTGGRGNTIYFGEGSWLTVV.

CDR3 in amino acids: CAMSPGGLPIEQYV. CDR3 in DNA: TGTGCCATGTCACCGGGGGGCCTCCCCATCGAGCAGTACGTC. The chain recombines TRBV9 with TRBJ2-7; possible D gene TRBD2, 7 bases. V was cut by 9 bases and J by 6 bases, with 22 bases left in between. Germline-derived CDR1 and CDR2 are SGDLS and YYNGEE. The CDR3 is 14 amino acids.

CDR3 in DNA: TGTGCCAGCAGCTTAGGGCAGGTCAAGAGCACTGAAGCTTTCTTT. Its protein product is CASSLGQVKSTEAFF. The chain recombines TRBV7-8 with TRBJ1-1; no definite D call. V lost 1 base and J 4 bases, leaving 13 bases between the germline ends. The CDR3 is 15 amino acids. Germline V gene sequence: CDR1 SGHVS, CDR2 FQNEAQ.

This clone has just one count. The chain uses TRBV2 and TRBJ1-2, with D perhaps TRBD1 (6 bases). Per germline, CDR1 SNHLY and CDR2 FYNNEI. V was cut by 7 bases and J by 8 bases, with 23 bases left in between. This CDR3 is 15 amino acids long. In nucleotides, the CDR3 is TGTGCCAGCATAGTTCTATCGGGGGGCTCGGACGGCTACACCTTC. Its protein product is CASIVLSGGSDGYTF.

The rearrangement uses TRBV24-1 and TRBJ2-1; 16 bases agree with TRBD2. From germline, CDR1 is KGHDR and CDR2 SFDVKD. J lost 2 bases, V lost 3 bases, and 9 bases had no gene match. The CDR3 is 20 amino acids. CDR3 sequence (DNA): TGTGCCACCAGTGATATCGGGACTAGCGGGGGGGCCATCACCTACAATGAGCAGTTCTTC. Translation: CATSDIGTSGGAITYNEQFF.

The gene calls are TRBV19 and TRBJ2-1; 9 positions agree with TRBD1. CDR1 is LNHDA and CDR2 is SQIVND in the germline V gene (reference sequence). V lost 4 bases, J lost 1 base, and 11 bases stayed unmatched. CDR3 length: 18 residues. The CDR3 loop is CASSTSQQGARSYNEQFF. In DNA, the CDR3 is TGTGCCAGTAGTACGAGCCAACAGGGGGCTCGGTCCTACAATGAGCAGTTCTTC.

The J gene is TRBJ2-3, the V gene TRBV5-1; a possible D gene is TRBD2 (5 bases). CDR1 is SGHRS and CDR2 is YFSETQ in the germline V gene. This CDR3 is 15 amino acids long. V shed 4 bases and J shed 1 base, with 13 bases lying between them. Written as DNA, the CDR3 is TGCGCCAGCAGCGTGGCTAGCACGGGCACAGATACGCAGTATTTT. This gives the protein CASSVASTGTDTQYF.